The 9 T cell receptor beta chains reported below all come from one sample, sequenced in a study of T cell responses to AZD1222 COVID-19 vaccine. Produced via immunoSEQ multiplex PCR; TCRdb's table is partial and in-frame only. Found here are 100,000 or so clones, approximately 90% of them singletons; the top ten hold roughly 2%. This specimen consisted of peripheral blood, obtained on day 0 of AZD1222 vaccination. The receptors here all came from an adult in good health.

The V and J genes are TRBV11-3 and TRBJ1-1; D remains unclear. CDR3 length: 12 amino acids. V lost 5 bases, J lost 6 bases, and 10 bases lay in between. In germline, CDR1 is SGHNT, CDR2 YENEEA. CDR3 sequence: CASSPLWAEAFF. The CDR3 DNA sequence: TGTGCCAGCAGCCCCTTATGGGCTGAAGCTTTCTTT.

The V call is TRBV28, the J call TRBJ1-4; D may be TRBD1 (5 bases). Between the trimmed V and J ends, which lost 5 bases and 3 bases, there was a span of 13 bases. This CDR3 region has 15 residues. Germline CDR1 reads MDHEN; CDR2 reads SYDVKM. The CDR3 nucleotides read TGTGCCAGCAGTGCCGGGACTCAGTCTAATGAAAAACTGTTTTTT. Translated, it gives CASSAGTQSNEKLFF.

This clone showed up just a few times. The genes are TRBV5-1 and TRBJ1-4; no firm D call. CDR1 is SGHRS, CDR2 YFSETQ, per germline. Trimming took 0 bases from V and 7 from J, leaving 10 bases between them. The CDR3 is 14 amino acids. The CDR3 is CASSLEARGEKLFF. The CDR3 DNA reads as TGCGCCAGCAGCTTGGAGGCCCGGGGTGAAAAACTGTTTTTT.

The genes are TRBV5-1 and TRBJ2-6; D is unresolved. The germline V gene has CDR1 SGHRS and CDR2 YFSETQ. Trimming shortened V by 1 base and J by 0 bases, and 5 bases separated the two germline ends. This CDR3 contains 15 residues. Here the CDR3 DNA reads TGCGCCAGCAGCTTGTCGCTCTCTGGGGCCAACGTCCTGACTTTC. Translation gives CASSLSLSGANVLTF.

V gene TRBV4-2 combines with J gene TRBJ2-1; weak D call: TRBD2 (6 bases). The CDR3 loop spans 15 amino acids. Germline V gene sequence: CDR1 LGHNA, CDR2 YNFKEQ. The V end lost 0 bases, the J end lost 9 bases, and 15 bases lay between the germline ends. This CDR3 is CASSQDGTGGSEQFF. As DNA, the CDR3 is TGTGCCAGCAGCCAAGATGGGACCGGAGGGTCTGAGCAGTTCTTC.

This clone showed up just once. This rearrangement joins TRBV7-9 to TRBJ2-7; 10 nucleotides line up with TRBD1. The CDR3 runs 16 residues. Per the germline V gene, CDR1 is SEHNR and CDR2 is FQNEAQ (reference sequence). Germline trimming cut 5 bases from V and 3 bases from J; bases unmatched to any gene: 10. CDR3 residues: CASSPLRTGGNYEQYF. In nucleotides, the CDR3 is TGTGCCAGCAGCCCCCTACGGACAGGGGGGAACTACGAGCAGTACTTC.

The CDR3 protein is CASSGNRDEAFF. As DNA, the CDR3 is TGTGCCAGCAGTGGAAACAGGGATGAAGCTTTCTTT. The V call is TRBV2, the J call TRBJ1-1; D is perhaps TRBD1 (6 bases). CDR1 SNHLY and CDR2 FYNNEI come from the germline V gene. The V end lost 4 bases, the J end lost 7 bases, and 10 bases lay between the germline ends. The CDR3 length is 12 residues.

The gene calls are TRBV28 and TRBJ2-7; 10 bases are a match to TRBD1. The germline gives CDR1 MDHEN, CDR2 SYDVKM. CDR3 length: 16 amino acids. V lost 3 bases and J lost 6; bases outside the gene matches: 11. The CDR3 DNA reads as TGTGCCAGCAGTTTGGAGACAGGGGGCGCTTGGTCCGAGCAGTACTTC. Protein sequence: CASSLETGGAWSEQYF.

This rearrangement joins TRBV19 to TRBJ2-2, with 15 positions matching TRBD2. There are 18 residues in the CDR3. The V gene end was trimmed by 5 bases and the J gene end by 5 bases; junction bases not matched to a gene: 9. CDR1 is LNHDA and CDR2 is SQIVND in the germline V gene (reference sequence). In DNA, the CDR3 is TGTGCCAGTAGTTTAAAGGGACTAGCGGGAGGAAGTACCGGGGAGCTGTTTTTT. It translates to CASSLKGLAGGSTGELFF.